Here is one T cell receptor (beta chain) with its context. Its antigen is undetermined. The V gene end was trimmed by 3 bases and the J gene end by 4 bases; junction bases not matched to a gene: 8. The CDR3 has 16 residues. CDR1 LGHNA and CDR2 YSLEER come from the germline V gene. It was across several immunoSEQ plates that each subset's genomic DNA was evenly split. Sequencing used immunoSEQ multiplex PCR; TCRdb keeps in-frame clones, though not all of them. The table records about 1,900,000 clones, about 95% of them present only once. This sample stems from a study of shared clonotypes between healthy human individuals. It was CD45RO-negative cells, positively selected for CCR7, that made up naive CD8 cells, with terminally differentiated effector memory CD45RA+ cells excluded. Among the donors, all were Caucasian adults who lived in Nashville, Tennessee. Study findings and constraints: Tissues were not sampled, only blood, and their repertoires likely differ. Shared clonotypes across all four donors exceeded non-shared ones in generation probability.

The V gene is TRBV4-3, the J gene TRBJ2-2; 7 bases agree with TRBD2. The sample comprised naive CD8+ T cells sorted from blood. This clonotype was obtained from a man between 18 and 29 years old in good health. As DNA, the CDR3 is TGCGCCAGCAGCCAGGCAGTGGGGGAGGGCACCGGGGAGCTGTTTTTT. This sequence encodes CASSQAVGEGTGELFF.